A selection of T cell receptor beta chains follows, all from one sample in a study of beta chain features in type 1 diabetes. TCRdb's table, derived via immunoSEQ multiplex PCR, lists solely in-frame clones and lacks some. The sample holds 250,000 to 300,000 clones, less than 30% seen once. The sequenced sample consisted of naive CD4+ T cells from blood. Every receptor here comes from a woman under 40 with type 1 diabetes. CDR3s include the opening cysteine and the closing phenylalanine or tryptophan. D genes are given only for firm matches. The size of a clone is reported for some rows only, either as once, few or many, or as a class for expanded clones.

CDR3nt	CDR3aa	d_gene	j_gene	v_gene	abundance
TGTGCCAGCAGCTGGACCGGGACAGGGGTCGACGAGCAGTACTTC	CASSWTGTGVDEQYF	TRBD1	TRBJ2-7	TRBV7-9	NA
TGTGCCAGCAGCCCCAGGACAGGGGGCAACTATGGCTACACCTTC	CASSPRTGGNYGYTF	TRBD1	TRBJ1-2	TRBV7-9	few
TGCGCCAGCAGCTTAGTTTCGGGACTAGCGGGAGTGGATGAGCAGTTCTTC	CASSLVSGLAGVDEQFF	TRBD2	TRBJ2-1	TRBV5-1	NA
TGCAGCGTCGGGGTCCCGGGACTAGGAGGGCAGTTCTTC	CSVGVPGLGGQFF	TRBD2	TRBJ2-1	TRBV29-1	few
TGCGCCAGCAGCACCTTGGGACTCGAGAACACCGGGGAGCTGTTTTTT	CASSTLGLENTGELFF	NA	TRBJ2-2	TRBV5-1	NA
TGTGCCAGCAGCGATGGGACTAGCGTAAGCACAGATACGCAGTATTTT	CASSDGTSVSTDTQYF	TRBD2	TRBJ2-3	TRBV5-4	NA
TGCGCCAGCAGCACCTCGGGTTTCCAGTTCTTC	CASSTSGFQFF	NA	TRBJ2-1	TRBV5-1	few
TGTGCCTGGGACGAACCGGGACAGGGAAGGGTCTTC	CAWDEPGQGRVF	TRBD1	TRBJ2-1	TRBV30	few
TGTGCCAGCAGTGAAACACAAAACTATGGCTACACCTTC	CASSETQNYGYTF	NA	TRBJ1-2	TRBV6-1	NA
TGTGCCAGCAGCCCCGGGACAGGGGGTGGAGAGCAGTACTTC	CASSPGTGGGEQYF	TRBD1	TRBJ2-7	TRBV14	few
TGTGCCACCAGCAGATTTACAGGGGACACTGAAGCTTTCTTT	CATSRFTGDTEAFF	TRBD1	TRBJ1-1	TRBV15	NA
TGCGCCAGCAGCTTCATGAGGGATGAGCAGTTCTTC	CASSFMRDEQFF	NA	TRBJ2-1	TRBV5-1	few
TGTGCCAGCAGCCAAGACAGGTCCAGCTATGGCTACACCTTC	CASSQDRSSYGYTF	NA	TRBJ1-2	TRBV4-2	NA
TGTGCCAGCAGCCGGAACACCGGGGAGCTGTTTTTT	CASSRNTGELFF	NA	TRBJ2-2	TRBV9	few
TGTGCCAGCAGGACTAGCGGAGTCCAAGAGACCCAGTACTTC	CASRTSGVQETQYF	TRBD2	TRBJ2-5	TRBV27	NA
TGTGCCAGCTGCTCACTAGCGGGAGGGTACTACAATGAGCAGTTCTTC	CASCSLAGGYYNEQFF	TRBD2	TRBJ2-1	TRBV28	NA
TGTGCCAGCAGCTCCACAGGGGAAGGGGGTCAGCCCCAGCATTTT	CASSSTGEGGQPQHF	TRBD1	TRBJ1-5	TRBV5-6	NA